The sequence of this TCR beta chain was determined in a study of cytomegalovirus exposure and HLA in healthy donors. Notes on the study in general: Beyond CMV serostatus, there was no information to go on about immune exposure.

Regarding this clone: Its matching antigen is unknown.

CDR3 length: 18 residues. The germline V gene has CDR1 LNHNV and CDR2 YYDKDF (reference sequence). Deletions cut 3 bases from V and 0 bases from J, with 17 bases between. PCR primers comprised 60 Vbeta and 13 Jbeta primers. Generated by immunoSEQ multiplex PCR, the TCRdb table keeps only in-frame clones and is missing some. The repertoire has 150,000 or so clones, around 10% of them found once; the top ten carry less than 2%. The TCR comes from a man between 45 and 60 years old in good health and CMV-seronegative. This rearrangement joins TRBV15 to TRBJ1-4, with D tentatively TRBD1 (6 bases). The material sequenced was PBMCs. The chain's CDR3 is CATSRTDSPGATNEKLFF. The DNA of the CDR3 is TGTGCCACCAGCAGGACGGACAGCCCCGGTGCAACTAATGAAAAACTGTTTTTT.